Below are 7 T cell receptor beta chains sequenced from a single sample in a study of human thymus T cells. Resections removed during corrective heart surgery provided the thymus tissue used. This table comes from immunoSEQ multiplex PCR, and its TCRdb copy is limited to in-frame clones, with some not included. The sample includes around 70,000 clones, 95% of them seen just once. The material sequenced was thymus tissue. The source is a girl under three years old with a congenital heart defect but otherwise immunologically healthy.

The rearrangement links TRBV11-1 to TRBJ1-1, with D uncertain. Trimming stripped 5 bases from V and 7 bases from J, with 11 bases between. The CDR3 runs to 12 residues. Germline V gives CDR1 SGHAT, CDR2 FQDESV (reference sequence). The CDR3 loop reads CASSPLTREAFF. The CDR3 DNA reads TGTGCCAGCAGCCCCCTGACACGTGAAGCTTTCTTT.

This rearrangement joins TRBV19 to TRBJ1-1; D uncertain. The length of the CDR3 is 12 residues. Trimming cost V 4 bases and J 4 bases, with 7 bases left between them. CDR1 is LNHDA and CDR2 is SQIVND in the germline V gene (reference sequence). The CDR3 nucleotides read TGTGCCAGTAGTACCAGAGGCACTGAAGCTTTCTTT. Its protein product is CASSTRGTEAFF.

This rearrangement joins TRBV19 to TRBJ2-1; D is possibly TRBD2 (6 bases). The germline V and J ends were trimmed by 7 bases and 7 bases, with 20 bases remaining between them. Germline values: CDR1 LNHDA, CDR2 SQIVND (reference sequence). The CDR3 has 15 amino acids. CDR3 nucleotides: TGTGCCAGTACCGCGGGACCGCGGGAAGGTAATGAGCAGTTCTTC. This translates into CASTAGPREGNEQFF.

This chain links TRBV7-2 with TRBJ2-3; D may be TRBD2 (6 bases). The germline CDR1 and CDR2 sequences are SGHTA and FQGNSA. The V gene lost 4 bases and the J gene lost 2 bases, with 13 bases spanning the gap. This CDR3 comprises 15 residues. The CDR3 loop reads CASSSRSSDTDTQYF. The CDR3 coding sequence is TGTGCCAGCAGCTCCCGGTCTAGCGACACAGATACGCAGTATTTT.

V is TRBV20-1 and J is TRBJ1-4; possible D gene TRBD1, 5 bases. This CDR3 spans 11 amino acids. The germline V and J ends were trimmed by 6 bases and 13 bases, with 15 bases remaining between them. Germline CDR1 and CDR2: DFQATT and SNEGSKA (reference sequence). In nucleotides, the CDR3 is TGCAGTGCCTTACAGGTCTTTGGACTGTTTTTT. This codes for CSALQVFGLFF.

The chain has TRBV4-1 and TRBJ2-7; D may correspond to TRBD1 or TRBD2 (5 bases each). The CDR3 is 15 residues long. Germline V gives CDR1 MGHRA, CDR2 YSYEKL. Between the trimmed V and J ends, which lost 2 bases and 1 base, there was a span of 12 bases. The CDR3 DNA reads TGCGCCAGCAGCCAATACCGGGACCTATCCTACGAGCAGTACTTC. This gives the protein CASSQYRDLSYEQYF.

V gene TRBV11-2 combines with J gene TRBJ2-2, with D possibly TRBD2 on 7 matching bases. V shed 1 base and J shed 5 bases, with 20 bases lying between them. The CDR3 is 18 amino acids. From germline, CDR1 is SGHAT and CDR2 FQNNGV. DNA of the CDR3: TGTGCCAGCAGCTTAGTGGCTAGCGGAACCAGGGGAACCGGGGAGCTGTTTTTT. This gives the protein CASSLVASGTRGTGELFF.